Reported below is one T cell receptor (beta chain). The Seattle patients joined while their infection was active and were tracked longitudinally afterward. These data belong to a study of blood T cell repertoires in COVID-19. Study overall: T cells, B-cell-depleted T cells, or PBMCs supplied cDNA or gDNA.

Clones were read by immunoSEQ multiplex PCR, and TCRdb kept only the in-frame ones, dropping some. The table lists roughly 57,000 clones, around nine tenths of them singletons, with roughly 6.5% in the top ten. Germline-derived CDR1 and CDR2 are SGHDT and YYEEEE. Trimming at V came to 5 bases and at J to 4 bases, leaving 8 bases not matched to a gene. The CDR3 loop spans 15 amino acids. The chain uses TRBV5-6 and TRBJ2-1; the match to TRBD1 covers 8 bases. This receptor was obtained from a woman aged 60-75 years with COVID-19, enrolled during active disease. The specimen was peripheral blood. The CDR3 sequence is CASRLTGTGYNEQFF. Here the CDR3 DNA reads TGTGCCAGCAGATTGACCGGGACAGGATACAATGAGCAGTTCTTC.